This TCR beta chain was sequenced in a study of cytomegalovirus exposure and HLA in healthy donors. PCR was performed using 60 Vbeta and 13 Jbeta primers. Methods used by the authors: In a later analysis, the count reached 75 million to 90 million unique TCR beta chains, with around 10 million shared. The protocol was immunoSEQ multiplex PCR, while the TCRdb copy is restricted to in-frame clones and leaves out a portion. D and trimming were read from the DNA, whereas the V and J calls and clone size are those reported in that table. The table has approximately 150,000 clones, roughly 80% seen once. The V and J ends lost 5 bases and 2 bases, in that order; junction bases with no gene match: 8. The CDR3 loop spans 15 amino acids. Per germline, CDR1 SGHTA and CDR2 FQGNSA.

The sequence derives from a human donor in good health. The sequencing sample was made of PBMCs. The chain is built from TRBV7-2 and TRBJ1-2; 7 nucleotides match TRBD1. CDR3 DNA sequence: TGTGCCAGCAGCCTCGACAGGGACCTAAACTATGGCTACACCTTC. This encodes CASSLDRDLNYGYTF.